These T cell receptor beta chains were read from a single sample in a study of blood T cell repertoires in COVID-19. Repertoires were generated with immunoSEQ multiplex PCR, while TCRdb's copy carries only in-frame clones and drops some. This sample has more than 95,000 clones; 90% to 95% occur once, and the top ten carry 5% to 6.5%. Sequencing was carried out using peripheral blood. The receptors were gathered from a human donor in a cohort sampled during active COVID-19. CDR3s include the opening cysteine and the closing phenylalanine or tryptophan.

TRBV12-5	CASGSGTNTGELFF
TRBV7-9	CASSLGIGVSTEAFF
TRBV5-5	CASSTGGALGTQYF
TRBV11-2	CASSQGNTGELFF
TRBV9	CASSVGSLYEQYF
TRBV2	CASHIPGLAGGPETQYF
TRBV28	CASSHRGAARTEAFF
TRBV28	CASSINGQAGYEQYF
TRBV6-5	CAAKRGLLGEQYF
TRBV27	CASSLLTGGSYNEQFF
TRBV27	CASSLSGLWGWEKLFF
TRBV5-4	CASSRGGQLGGYTF
TRBV27	CASSFRGSKPQHF
TRBV30	CAWRPVSYEQYF
TRBV11-3	CASSLGTGILWYGYTF
TRBV24-1	CATSDYGTFGTDTQYF
TRBV9	CASSQTTGGAGGRYGYTF
TRBV28	CASSSSTGLHPYNEQFF
TRBV9	CASAYAREQFF
TRBV4-2	CASSQGGQVNSPLHF
TRBV6-2/TRBV6-3	CASSYPERGLQETQYF
TRBV5-4	CASSSGFRGGSLHF
TRBV11-2	CASSSSVTNYGYTF
TRBV3-1/TRBV3-2	CASSQDYASGGLLRETQYF
TRBV15	CATSQGVESETQYF
TRBV11-2	CASSPTTGQETQYF
TRBV11-2	CASSFGQGPYEQYF
TRBV4-3	CASSQRWGAGELFF
TRBV28	CASPGLAGKGDIQYF
TRBV5-1	CASRQTGVIINSREQYF
TRBV2	CASSETSGVNNEQFF
TRBV19	CASSWGLYNEQFF
TRBV19	CASSMRAAEAFF
TRBV28	CASSWTINTGELFF
TRBV28	CASSGHVPYEQYF
TRBV6-5	CASSYSSNYGYTF
TRBV4-3	CASSQPGQAQETQYF
TRBV5-1	CASSPRSDSDYNEQFF
TRBV19	CASSIEVRVGTDTQYF
TRBV5-6	CASRIGTRGTDTQYF
TRBV18	CASSANGATLEAFF
TRBV6-5	CASTSAGLSEQFF
TRBV10-1	CASSPSLSDRLASGQPQHF
TRBV9	CASSVDQGLNSGNTIYF
TRBV24-1	CATSEGGLGDTQYF